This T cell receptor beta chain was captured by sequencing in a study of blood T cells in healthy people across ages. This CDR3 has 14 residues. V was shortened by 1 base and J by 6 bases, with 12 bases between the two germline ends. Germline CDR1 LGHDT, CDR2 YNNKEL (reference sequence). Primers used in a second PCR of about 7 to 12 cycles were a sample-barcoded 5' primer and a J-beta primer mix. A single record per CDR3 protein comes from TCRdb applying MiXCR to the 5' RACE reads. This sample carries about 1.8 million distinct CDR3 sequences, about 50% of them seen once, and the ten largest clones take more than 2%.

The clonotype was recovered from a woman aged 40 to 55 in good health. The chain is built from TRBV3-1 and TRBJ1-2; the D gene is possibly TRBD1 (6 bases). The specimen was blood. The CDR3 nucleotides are TGTGCCAGCAGCCAAGGAGGGGGACGCAATGGCTACACCTTC. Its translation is CASSQGGGRNGYTF.